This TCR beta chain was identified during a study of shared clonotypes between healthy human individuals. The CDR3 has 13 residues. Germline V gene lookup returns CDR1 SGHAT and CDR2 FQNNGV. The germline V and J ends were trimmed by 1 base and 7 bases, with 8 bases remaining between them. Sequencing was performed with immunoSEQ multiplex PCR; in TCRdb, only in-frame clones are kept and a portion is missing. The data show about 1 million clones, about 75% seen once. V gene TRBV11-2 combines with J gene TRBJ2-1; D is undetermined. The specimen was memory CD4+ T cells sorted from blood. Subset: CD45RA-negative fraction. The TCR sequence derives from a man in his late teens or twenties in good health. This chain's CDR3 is CASSLVTLNEQFF. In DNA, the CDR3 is TGTGCCAGCAGCTTAGTGACACTTAATGAGCAGTTCTTC.